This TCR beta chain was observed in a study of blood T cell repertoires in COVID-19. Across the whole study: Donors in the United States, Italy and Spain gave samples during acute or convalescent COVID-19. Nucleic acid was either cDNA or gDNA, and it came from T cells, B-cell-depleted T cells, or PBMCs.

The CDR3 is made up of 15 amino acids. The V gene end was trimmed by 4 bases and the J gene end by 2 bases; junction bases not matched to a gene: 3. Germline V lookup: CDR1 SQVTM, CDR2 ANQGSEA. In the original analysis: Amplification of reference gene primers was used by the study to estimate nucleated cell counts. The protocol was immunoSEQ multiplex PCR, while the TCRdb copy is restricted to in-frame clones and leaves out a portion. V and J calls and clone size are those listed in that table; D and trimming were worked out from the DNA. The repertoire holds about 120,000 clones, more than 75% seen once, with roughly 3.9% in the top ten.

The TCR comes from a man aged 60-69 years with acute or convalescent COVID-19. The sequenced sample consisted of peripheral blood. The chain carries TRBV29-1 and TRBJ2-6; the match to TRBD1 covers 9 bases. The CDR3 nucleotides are TGCAGCGTTGTAAGGGACAGGGCTGGGGCCAACGTCCTGACTTTC. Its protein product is CSVVRDRAGANVLTF.